These T cell receptor beta chains were read from a single sample in a study of blood T cell repertoires in COVID-19. Method: immunoSEQ multiplex PCR; TCRdb's copy keeps in-frame clones and lacks some. The data contain some 50,000 clones, more than 85% of them singletons. The source material was peripheral blood. These TCRs come from a man in his 60s with COVID-19, enrolled during active disease. The CDR3 runs from the conserved cysteine through the conserved F or W. The D gene is left open where the match is weak.

-	TRBV6-6	TRBJ1-2	CASSSFRQVDYGYTF	TGTGCCAGCAGTTCCTTCAGACAGGTAGACTATGGCTACACCTTC
-	TRBV3-1/TRBV3-2	TRBJ1-6	CASSPTSYSPLHF	TGTGCCAGCAGCCCGACAAGTTATTCACCCCTCCACTTT
TRBD2	TRBV27	TRBJ2-1	CASSTGLAGPEQFF	TGTGCCAGCAGCACGGGACTAGCGGGCCCAGAGCAGTTCTTC
TRBD1	TRBV4-2	TRBJ1-4	CASSQDRGDREKKLFF	TGTGCCAGCAGCCAAGATCGGGGGGACAGGGAGAAAAAACTGTTTTTT
TRBD1	TRBV5-1	TRBJ2-7	CASSLAGQGPYEQYF	TGCGCCAGCAGCTTGGCCGGACAGGGTCCCTACGAGCAGTACTTC
TRBD1	TRBV7-9	TRBJ2-5	CASSFFRTGGRETQYF	TGTGCCAGCAGCTTCTTCAGGACAGGGGGCCGAGAGACCCAGTACTTC
-	TRBV5-1	TRBJ2-7	CASSLDREGGEQYF	TGCGCCAGCAGCTTGGACAGGGAAGGCGGGGAGCAGTACTTC
-	TRBV12-2	TRBJ2-3	CASRFHTPSGSPVHTDTQYF	TGTGCAAGTCGCTTCCACACCCCCAGCGGGAGTCCCGTGCACACAGATACGCAGTATTTT
TRBD1	TRBV15	TRBJ2-1	CATSVWTGVYNEQFF	TGTGCCACCAGCGTTTGGACAGGGGTTTACAATGAGCAGTTCTTC
-	TRBV19	TRBJ2-3	CASSLQLSTDTQYF	TGTGCCAGTAGCCTCCAACTTAGCACAGATACGCAGTATTTT